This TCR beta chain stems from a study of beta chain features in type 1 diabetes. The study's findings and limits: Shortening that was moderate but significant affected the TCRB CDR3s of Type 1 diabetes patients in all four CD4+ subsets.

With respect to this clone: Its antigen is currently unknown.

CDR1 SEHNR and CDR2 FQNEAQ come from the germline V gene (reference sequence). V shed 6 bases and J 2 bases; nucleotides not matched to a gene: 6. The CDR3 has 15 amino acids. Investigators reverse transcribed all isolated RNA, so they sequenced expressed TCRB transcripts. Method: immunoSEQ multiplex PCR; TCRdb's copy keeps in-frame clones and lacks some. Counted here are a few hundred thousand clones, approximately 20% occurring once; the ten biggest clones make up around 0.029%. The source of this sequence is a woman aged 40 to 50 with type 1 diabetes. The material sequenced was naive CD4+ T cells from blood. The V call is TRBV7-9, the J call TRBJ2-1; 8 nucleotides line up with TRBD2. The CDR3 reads CASRTREGAYNEQFF. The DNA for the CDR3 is TGTGCCAGCAGAACCCGGGAGGGGGCCTACAATGAGCAGTTCTTC. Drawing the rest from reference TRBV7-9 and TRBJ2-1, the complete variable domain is DTGVSQNPRHKITKRGQNVTFRCDPISEHNRLYWYRQTLGQGPEFLTYFQNEAQLEKSRLLSDRFSAERPKGSFSTLEIQRTEQGDSAMYLCASRTREGAYNEQFFGPGTRLTVL.